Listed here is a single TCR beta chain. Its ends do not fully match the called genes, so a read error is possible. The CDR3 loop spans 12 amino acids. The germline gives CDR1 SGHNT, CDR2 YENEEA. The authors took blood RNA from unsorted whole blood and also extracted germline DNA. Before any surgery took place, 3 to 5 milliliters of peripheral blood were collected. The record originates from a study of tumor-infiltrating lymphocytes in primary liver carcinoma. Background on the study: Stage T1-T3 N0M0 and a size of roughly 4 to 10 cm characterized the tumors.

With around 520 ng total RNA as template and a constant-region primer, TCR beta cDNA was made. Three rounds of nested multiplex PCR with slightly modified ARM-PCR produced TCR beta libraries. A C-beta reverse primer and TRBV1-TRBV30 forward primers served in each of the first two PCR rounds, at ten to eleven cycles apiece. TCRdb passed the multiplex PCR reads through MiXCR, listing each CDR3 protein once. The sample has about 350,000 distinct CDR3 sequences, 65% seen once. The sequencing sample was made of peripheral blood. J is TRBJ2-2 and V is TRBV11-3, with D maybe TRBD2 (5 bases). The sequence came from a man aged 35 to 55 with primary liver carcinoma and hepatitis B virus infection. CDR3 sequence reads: CVSSYSAGELLF. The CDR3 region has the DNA TGTGTCAGCAGCTATTCCGCCGGGGAGCTGCTTTTT. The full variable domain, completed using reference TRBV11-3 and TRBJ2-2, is EAGVVQSPRYKIIEKKQPVAFWCNPISGHNTLYWYLQNLGQGPELLIRYENEEAVDDSQLPKDRFSAERLKGVDSTLKIQPAELGDSAVYLCVSSYSAGELLFGEGSRLTVL.